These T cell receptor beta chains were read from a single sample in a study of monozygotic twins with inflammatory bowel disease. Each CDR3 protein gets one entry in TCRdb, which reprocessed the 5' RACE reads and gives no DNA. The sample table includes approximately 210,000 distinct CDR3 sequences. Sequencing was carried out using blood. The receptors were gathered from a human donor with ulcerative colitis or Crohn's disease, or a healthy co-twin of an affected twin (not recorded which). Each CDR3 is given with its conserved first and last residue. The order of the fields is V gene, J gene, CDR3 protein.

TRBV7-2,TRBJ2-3,CASRVGGSTDTQYF
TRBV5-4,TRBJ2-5,CASSLPSGGPETQYF
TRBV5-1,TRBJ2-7,CASSPFHSSYEQYF
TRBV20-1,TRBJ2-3,CSARLQRESTDTQYF
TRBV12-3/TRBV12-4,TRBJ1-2,CASSSLGTYGYTF
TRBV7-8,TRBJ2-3,CASSLGTSGAIGAQYF
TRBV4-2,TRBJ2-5,CASSQGAGGRETQYF
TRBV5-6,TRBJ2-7,CASSLLDRSGRSEQYF
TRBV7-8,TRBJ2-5,CASSLVIGEAGETQYF
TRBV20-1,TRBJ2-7,CSARPGQPPYEQYF
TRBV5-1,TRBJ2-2,CASSFQTGNTGELFF
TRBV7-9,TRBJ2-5,CASSLPGAPGEAQYF
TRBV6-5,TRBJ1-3,CASSSFFGASGNTIYF
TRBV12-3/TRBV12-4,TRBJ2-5,CASVGQWEGQETQYF
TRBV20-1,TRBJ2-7,CSGTSGYEQYF
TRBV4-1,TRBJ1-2,CASSQVMGDGYTF
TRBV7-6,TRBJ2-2,CASSSDTPGLFTGELFF